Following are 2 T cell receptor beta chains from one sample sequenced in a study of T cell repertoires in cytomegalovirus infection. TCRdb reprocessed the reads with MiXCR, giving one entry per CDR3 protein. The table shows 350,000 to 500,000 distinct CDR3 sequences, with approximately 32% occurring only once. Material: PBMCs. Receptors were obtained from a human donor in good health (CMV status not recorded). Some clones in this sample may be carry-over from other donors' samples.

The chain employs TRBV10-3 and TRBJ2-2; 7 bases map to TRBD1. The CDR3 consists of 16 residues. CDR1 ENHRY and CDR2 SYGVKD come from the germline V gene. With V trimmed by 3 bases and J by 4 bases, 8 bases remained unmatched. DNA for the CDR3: TGTGCCATCAGTGACTTGGGGGACAGCGTCACCGGGGAGCTGTTTTTT. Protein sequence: CAISDLGDSVTGELFF.

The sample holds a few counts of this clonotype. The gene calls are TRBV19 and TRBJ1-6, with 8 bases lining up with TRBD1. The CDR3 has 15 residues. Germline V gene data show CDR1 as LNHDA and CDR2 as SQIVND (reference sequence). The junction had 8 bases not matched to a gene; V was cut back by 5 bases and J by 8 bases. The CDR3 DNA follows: TGTGCCAGTAGTCCCGCAGGGGGCGGTTATTCACCCCTCCACTTT. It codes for CASSPAGGGYSPLHF.